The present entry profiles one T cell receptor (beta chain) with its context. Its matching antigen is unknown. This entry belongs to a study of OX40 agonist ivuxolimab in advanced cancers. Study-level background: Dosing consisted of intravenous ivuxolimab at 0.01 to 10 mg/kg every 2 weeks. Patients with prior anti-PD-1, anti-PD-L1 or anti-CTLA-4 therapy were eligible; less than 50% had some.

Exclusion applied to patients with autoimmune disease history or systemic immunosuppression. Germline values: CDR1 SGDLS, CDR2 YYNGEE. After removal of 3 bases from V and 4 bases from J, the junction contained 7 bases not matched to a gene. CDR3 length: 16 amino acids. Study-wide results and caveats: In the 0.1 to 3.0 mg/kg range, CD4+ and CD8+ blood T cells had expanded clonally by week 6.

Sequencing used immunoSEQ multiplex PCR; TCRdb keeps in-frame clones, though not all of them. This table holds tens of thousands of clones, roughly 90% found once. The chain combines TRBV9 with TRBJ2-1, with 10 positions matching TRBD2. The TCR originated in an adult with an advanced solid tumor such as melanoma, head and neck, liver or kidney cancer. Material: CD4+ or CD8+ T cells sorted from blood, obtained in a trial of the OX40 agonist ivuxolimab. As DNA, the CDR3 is TGTGCCAGCAGCGGGGGGACTAGCGCAACTTACAATGAGCAGTTCTTC. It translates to CASSGGTSATYNEQFF.